This TCR beta chain was found in a study of T cell repertoires in cytomegalovirus infection. About the study: CMV infection together with matching HLA type was indicated by public TCR beta signatures. General observations from the study: In two of eight donors, the top clonotype was HLA-C-restricted CMV-specific.

A note on this clonotype: Its matching antigen is unknown.

CDR1 GTSNPN and CDR2 SVGIG come from the germline V gene (reference sequence). Germline trimming cut 5 bases from V and 7 bases from J; bases unmatched to any gene: 10. This CDR3 contains 14 residues. In TCRdb, the reads were re-called with MiXCR into one record per CDR3 protein. The table records roughly 350,000 distinct CDR3 sequences, about 35% of them present only once. The TCR originated in a human donor in good health (CMV status not recorded). Some clones in this sample may be carry-over from other donors' samples. Sequencing used cultured PBMCs, obtained from culture after CMV antigen stimulation. The genes are TRBV30 and TRBJ1-1, with 10 bases fitting TRBD1. CDR3 DNA sequence: TGTGCCTGGTGCCGACAGGGGGCTTTTAGTGAAGCTTTCTTT. Its translation: CAWCRQGAFSEAFF.